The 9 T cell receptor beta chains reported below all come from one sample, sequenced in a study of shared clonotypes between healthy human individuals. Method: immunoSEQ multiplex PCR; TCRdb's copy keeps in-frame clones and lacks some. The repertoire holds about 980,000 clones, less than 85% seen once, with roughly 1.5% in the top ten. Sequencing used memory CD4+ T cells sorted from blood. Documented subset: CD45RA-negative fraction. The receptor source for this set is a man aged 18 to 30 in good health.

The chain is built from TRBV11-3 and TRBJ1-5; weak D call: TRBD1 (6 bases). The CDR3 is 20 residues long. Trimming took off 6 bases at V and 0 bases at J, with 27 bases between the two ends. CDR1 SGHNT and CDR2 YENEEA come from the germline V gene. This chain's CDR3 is CASRVLCDRIKGCSNQPQHF. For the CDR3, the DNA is TGTGCCAGCAGGGTCCTTTGCGACAGGATTAAAGGATGTAGCAATCAGCCCCAGCATTTT. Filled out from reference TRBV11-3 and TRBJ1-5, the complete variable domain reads EAGVVQSPRYKIIEKKQPVAFWCNPISGHNTLYWYLQNLGQGPELLIRYENEEAVDDSQLPKDRFSAERLKGVDSTLKIQPAELGDSAVYLCASRVLCDRIKGCSNQPQHFGDGTRLSIL.

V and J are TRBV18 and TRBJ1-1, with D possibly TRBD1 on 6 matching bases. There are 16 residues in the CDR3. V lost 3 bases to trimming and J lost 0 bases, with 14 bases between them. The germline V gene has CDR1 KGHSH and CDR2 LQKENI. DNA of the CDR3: TGTGCCAGCTCACCCACAGGGTGGGATATGAACACTGAAGCTTTCTTT. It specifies CASSPTGWDMNTEAFF.

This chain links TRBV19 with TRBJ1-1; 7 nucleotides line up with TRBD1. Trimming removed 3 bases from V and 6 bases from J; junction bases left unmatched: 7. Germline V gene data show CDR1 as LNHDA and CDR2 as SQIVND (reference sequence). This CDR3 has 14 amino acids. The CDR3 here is CASSMTTGRAEAFF. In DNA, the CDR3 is TGTGCCAGTAGTATGACGACAGGGCGGGCTGAAGCTTTCTTT.

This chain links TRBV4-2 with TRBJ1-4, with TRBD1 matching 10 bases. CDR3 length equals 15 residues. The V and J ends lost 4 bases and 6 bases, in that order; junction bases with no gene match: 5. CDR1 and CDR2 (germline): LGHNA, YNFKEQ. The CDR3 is CASSPVTGGDEKLFF. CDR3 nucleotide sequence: TGTGCCAGCAGCCCAGTGACAGGGGGCGATGAAAAACTGTTTTTT.

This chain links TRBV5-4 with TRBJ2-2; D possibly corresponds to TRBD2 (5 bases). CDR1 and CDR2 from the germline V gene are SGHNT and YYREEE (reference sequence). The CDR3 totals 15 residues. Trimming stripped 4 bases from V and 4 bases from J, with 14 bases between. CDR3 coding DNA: TGTGCCAGCAGCCTCCCCGGAGGCGGCACCGGGGAGCTGTTTTTT. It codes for CASSLPGGGTGELFF.

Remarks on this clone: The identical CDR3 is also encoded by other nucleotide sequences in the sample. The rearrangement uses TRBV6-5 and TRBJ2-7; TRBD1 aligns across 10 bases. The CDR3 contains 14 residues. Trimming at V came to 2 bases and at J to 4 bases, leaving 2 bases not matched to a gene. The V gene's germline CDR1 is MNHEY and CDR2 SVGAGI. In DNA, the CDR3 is TGTGCCAGCAGTTACCGGGACAGGGGTTACGAGCAGTACTTC. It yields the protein CASSYRDRGYEQYF.

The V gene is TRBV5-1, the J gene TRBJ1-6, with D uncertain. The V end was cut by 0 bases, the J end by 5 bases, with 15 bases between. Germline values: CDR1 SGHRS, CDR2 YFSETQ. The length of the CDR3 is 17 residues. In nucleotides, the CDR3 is TGCGCCAGCAGCTTGGGGGTCGCCGGGAGAAATAATTCACCCCTCCACTTT. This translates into CASSLGVAGRNNSPLHF.

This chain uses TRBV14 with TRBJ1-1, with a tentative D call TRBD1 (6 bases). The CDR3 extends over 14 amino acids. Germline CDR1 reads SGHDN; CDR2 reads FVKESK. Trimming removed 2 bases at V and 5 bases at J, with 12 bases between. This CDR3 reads CASSQQGRGTEAFF. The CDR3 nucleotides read TGTGCCAGCAGCCAACAGGGGCGGGGGACTGAAGCTTTCTTT. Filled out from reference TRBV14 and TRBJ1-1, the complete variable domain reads EAGVTQFPSHSVIEKGQTVTLRCDPISGHDNLYWYRRVMGKEIKFLLHFVKESKQDESGMPNNRFLAERTGGTYSTLKVQPAELEDSGVYFCASSQQGRGTEAFFGQGTRLTVV.

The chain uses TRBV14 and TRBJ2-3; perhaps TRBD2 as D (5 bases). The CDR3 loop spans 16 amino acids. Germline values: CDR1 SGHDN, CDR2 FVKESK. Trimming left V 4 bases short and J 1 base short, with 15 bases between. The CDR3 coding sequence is TGTGCCAGCAGCCTGCCAGCGGTATTAGGCACAGATACGCAGTATTTT. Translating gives CASSLPAVLGTDTQYF. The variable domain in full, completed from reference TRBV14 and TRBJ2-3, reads EAGVTQFPSHSVIEKGQTVTLRCDPISGHDNLYWYRRVMGKEIKFLLHFVKESKQDESGMPNNRFLAERTGGTYSTLKVQPAELEDSGVYFCASSLPAVLGTDTQYFGPGTRLTVL.